This T cell receptor beta chain was recorded in a study of blood T cell repertoires in COVID-19. On the study more broadly: COVID-19 samples from acute and convalescent phases originated in the United States, Italy and Spain. T cells, B-cell-depleted T cells, or PBMCs supplied cDNA or gDNA.

CDR1 is KGHSH and CDR2 is LQKENI in the germline V gene. CDR3 length: 16 amino acids. V was clipped by 6 bases and J by 0 bases; unmatched bases: 10. Living in roughly 23 US areas, the participants were between roughly 18 and 90 years of age. As handled by the study authors: Estimated nucleated cell counts came from reference gene primer amplification. Sequencing used immunoSEQ multiplex PCR; TCRdb keeps in-frame clones, though not all of them. V and J calls and clone size follow that table, whereas D and trimming were derived from the DNA. The data show a few hundred thousand clones, around 84% seen once.

The receptor was isolated from a woman between 35 and 50 years old with acute COVID-19. Sequenced: PBMCs or T cells enriched from blood (not recorded which). The chain links TRBV18 to TRBJ1-1; 7 nucleotides line up with TRBD1. Here the CDR3 DNA reads TGTGCCAGCTCCCACGGGACAGACTTAATGAACACTGAAGCTTTCTTT. Its translation is CASSHGTDLMNTEAFF.